Below are 12 T cell receptor beta chains sequenced from a single sample in a study of OX40 agonist ivuxolimab in advanced cancers. Profiled with immunoSEQ multiplex PCR; TCRdb holds only in-frame clones, not every one. The table shows about 80,000 clones, with 92% occurring only once. The material sequenced was CD4+ or CD8+ T cells sorted from blood, taken in a trial of the OX40 agonist ivuxolimab. Every receptor here comes from an adult with an advanced solid tumor such as melanoma, head and neck, liver or kidney cancer.

The V gene is TRBV9, the J gene TRBJ1-1; tentative D call: TRBD1 (6 bases). The V end lost 3 bases, the J end lost 2 bases, and 11 bases lay between the germline ends. The CDR3 runs to 14 residues. Germline lookup yields CDR1 SGDLS and CDR2 YYNGEE. This chain's CDR3 is CASSAGGLNTEAFF. The CDR3 DNA reads as TGTGCCAGCAGCGCCGGGGGGCTAAACACTGAAGCTTTCTTT. The full variable domain, completed using reference TRBV9 and TRBJ1-1, is DSGVTQTPKHLITATGQRVTLRCSPRSGDLSVYWYQQSLDQGLQFLIQYYNGEERAKGNILERFSAQQFPDLHSELNLSSLELGDSALYFCASSAGGLNTEAFFGQGTRLTVV.

V gene TRBV27 combines with J gene TRBJ2-7; 8 bases align to TRBD1. The CDR3 has 14 residues. The trim removed 3 bases at V and 3 bases at J, leaving 4 bases unmatched. Looked up from germline, CDR1 is MNHEY and CDR2 is SMNVEV (reference sequence). The CDR3 DNA is TGTGCCAGCAGTTTTATAGACAGGGGCTACGAGCAGTACTTC. Protein: CASSFIDRGYEQYF.

The chain recombines TRBV5-1 with TRBJ2-1; 11 bases are a match to TRBD2. The CDR3 runs to 15 residues. Germline trimming cut 0 bases from V and 6 bases from J; bases unmatched to any gene: 2. Germline-derived CDR1 and CDR2 are SGHRS and YFSETQ. The chain's CDR3 is CASSLASGGFNEQFF. For the CDR3, the DNA is TGCGCCAGCAGCTTGGCTAGCGGGGGGTTCAATGAGCAGTTCTTC.

Remarks on this clone: The same CDR3 arises from other DNA sequences in this sample as well. The V gene is TRBV9, the J gene TRBJ2-7; D is unclear. The CDR3 extends over 14 amino acids. The germline V gene has CDR1 SGDLS and CDR2 YYNGEE. The V gene lost 0 bases and the J gene lost 0 bases, with 7 bases spanning the gap. The CDR3 DNA reads TGTGCCAGCAGCGTAGACGGCAGCTCCTACGAGCAGTACTTC. This encodes CASSVDGSSYEQYF.

This rearrangement joins TRBV4-1 to TRBJ1-1; D is uncertain. The CDR3 runs 14 residues. Germline-derived CDR1 and CDR2 are MGHRA and YSYEKL. V was trimmed by 0 bases and J by 4 bases, leaving 9 bases between them. The DNA of the CDR3 is TGCGCCAGCAGCCAAGAGGGCATGACCACTGAAGCTTTCTTT. Translation gives CASSQEGMTTEAFF.

The chain couples TRBV27 to TRBJ2-7; no clear D. Germline CDR1 MNHEY, CDR2 SMNVEV (reference sequence). The CDR3 has 13 residues. The germline V and J ends were trimmed by 8 bases and 2 bases, with 13 bases remaining between them. This chain's CDR3 is CASALGGTYEQYF. CDR3 bases: TGTGCCAGCGCCTTGGGTGGGACCTACGAGCAGTACTTC.

This clone was seen more than once but under ten times. The CDR3, as DNA: TGCGCCAGCAGTGAGATGGTGGAGTCCAGAACTGAAGCTTTCTTT. This codes for CASSEMVESRTEAFF. This chain links TRBV10-1 with TRBJ1-1; D unclear. Germline V gives CDR1 WNHNN, CDR2 SYGVQD (reference sequence). This CDR3 is 15 amino acids long. Trimming removed 2 bases from V and 5 bases from J, with 15 bases in between.

This rearrangement joins TRBV7-5 to TRBJ1-5; the table assigns TRBD1, which was not confirmed against the DNA. TRBV7-5 is designated a pseudogene. This CDR3 is 17 amino acids long. In DNA form, the CDR3 reads TGTGTCAGAAGTTATAACCCTTGGACAGGCATCAATCAGCCCCAGCATTTT. As protein: CVRSYNPWTGINQPQHF.

This chain uses TRBV13 with TRBJ2-1, with TRBD1 as a possible D gene (6 bases). Trimming stripped 2 bases from V and 8 bases from J, with 13 bases between. Germline-derived CDR1 and CDR2 are PRHDT and FYEKMQ (reference sequence). The CDR3 is 14 amino acids. The DNA of the CDR3 is TGTGCCAGCAGCTTACCAGTGGGGGCGGATGAGCAGTTCTTC. Translation gives CASSLPVGADEQFF. Looking up the rest from reference TRBV13 and TRBJ2-1 gives the full variable domain: AAGVIQSPRHLIKEKRETATLKCYPIPRHDTVYWYQQGPGQDPQFLISFYEKMQSDKGSIPDRFSAQQFSDYHSELNMSSLELGDSALYFCASSLPVGADEQFFGPGTRLTVL.

This sequence joins TRBV7-9 and TRBJ1-6, with 8 positions matching TRBD1. The V and J ends lost 0 bases and 6 bases, in that order; junction bases with no gene match: 4. Germline-derived CDR1 and CDR2 are SEHNR and FQNEAQ (reference sequence). The CDR3 is 16 residues long. CDR3 sequence: CASSLAGTGLNSPLHF. The CDR3 nucleotides read TGTGCCAGCAGCTTAGCGGGGACAGGTCTTAATTCACCCCTCCACTTT.

In DNA form, the CDR3 reads TGCAGCGTTGACGGGGTCTACAATGAGCAGTTCTTC. As protein: CSVDGVYNEQFF. The chain has TRBV29-1 and TRBJ2-1; maybe TRBD2 (5 bases). The CDR3 has 12 amino acids. V shed 3 bases and J shed 3 bases, with 6 bases lying between them. Germline lookup yields CDR1 SQVTM and CDR2 ANQGSEA.

The DNA of the CDR3 is TGTGCTAGTGGTTTCCCCGACACCTCTCACAGTTACGAGCAGTACTTC. It yields the protein CASGFPDTSHSYEQYF. This rearrangement joins TRBV12-5 to TRBJ2-7; D is uncertain. Deletions cut 3 bases from V and 4 bases from J, with 19 bases between. In germline, CDR1 is LGHNT, CDR2 FRNRAP. The CDR3 has 16 amino acids.